There are a few counts of the clone carrying this T cell receptor beta chain. Antigen specificity is unknown. At deep level, the assay was performed. Sequenced by immunoSEQ multiplex PCR; TCRdb stores in-frame clones only, minus some. The sample includes around 720,000 clones, about 80% of them seen just once. The CDR3 runs 13 residues. Germline V gene data show CDR1 as SGHRS and CDR2 as YFSETQ. Unmatched junction bases numbered 3, after V lost 1 base and J lost 6 bases. The data derive from a study of shared clonotypes between healthy human individuals. Study-wide results and limits: Incomplete sequencing of sorted subsets was indicated by rarefaction despite large depth.

The sequence came from a woman in her twenties or thirties in good health. The genes are TRBV5-1 and TRBJ1-1; 7 nucleotides align to TRBD1. Sequencing was carried out using memory CD4+ T cells sorted from blood. Subset indicated: CD45RA-negative fraction. The CDR3: CASSLQQGSEAFF. CDR3 DNA sequence: TGCGCCAGCAGCTTGCAACAGGGGTCTGAAGCTTTCTTT.